The present entry profiles one TCR beta chain with its context. The antigen remains unidentified. It was with 60 Vbeta and 13 Jbeta primers that the PCR ran. TCRdb's copy holds only in-frame clones and misses some; the assay was immunoSEQ multiplex PCR. The sample holds 100,000 or so clones; about 70% are singletons and the top ten take roughly 3%. These data originate in a study of cytomegalovirus exposure and HLA in healthy donors. Study context: The study's early data release held about 85 million unique TCRs from HLA-typed donors. Study observations and caveats: With later analysis, a missense DCLRE1C variant became linked to TCR beta V- and J-gene trimming.

Germline loops: CDR1 LGHNA, CDR2 YSLEER. The CDR3 has 15 amino acids. J lost 4 bases, V lost 0 bases, and 4 bases had no gene match. This sequence joins TRBV4-3 and TRBJ2-7; TRBD2 matches at 9 bases. This clonotype originated in a man aged 25 to 40 in good health and CMV-seronegative. Source material: PBMCs. The CDR3 DNA reads TGCGCCAGCAGCCAAGAGTTGGCGGGAGGGTACGAGCAGTACTTC. The encoded protein is CASSQELAGGYEQYF.